The source of this T cell receptor (beta chain) is a study of blood T cell repertoires in COVID-19. Looking at the study overall: The study drew acute and convalescent COVID-19 samples from the United States, Italy and Spain. T cells, B-cell-depleted T cells, or PBMCs provided the cDNA or gDNA that served as material.

There are 15 residues in the CDR3. Germline V gene lookup returns CDR1 MDHEN and CDR2 SYDVKM. V was trimmed by 6 bases and J by 5 bases, leaving 19 bases between them. Authors' data handling: From reference gene primer amplification, estimates of nucleated cell counts were derived. Libraries were prepared by immunoSEQ multiplex PCR; TCRdb keeps only in-frame clonotypes and omits some of them. The DNA was the basis for D and trimming; V, J and clone size are from that table. In the table there are 75,000 to 90,000 clones, less than 95% of which are singletons. The sequenced sample was peripheral blood. The clonotype comes from a woman in her forties or fifties in a cohort sampled during active COVID-19. The genes are TRBV28 and TRBJ2-5; D might be TRBD1 (5 bases). The CDR3 DNA sequence: TGTGCCAGCAGCCCTCACCAGGGTCCAGGGGAGACCCAGTACTTC. Amino acid sequence: CASSPHQGPGETQYF.